Given below is one T cell receptor (beta chain) in context. Its antigen is not known. The sample is drawn from a study of monozygotic twins with inflammatory bowel disease. The study, taken as a whole, reports: Among IBD patients, TCRbeta diversity (inverse Simpson) was lower than in healthy co-twins.

The CDR3 totals 15 residues. In germline, CDR1 is SGHTA, CDR2 FQGNSA. TCRdb reprocessed the 5' RACE reads, keeping one entry per CDR3 protein, no DNA. This table holds just over 300,000 distinct CDR3 sequences. This TCR derives from a human donor with ulcerative colitis or Crohn's disease, or a healthy co-twin of an affected twin (not recorded which). The material sequenced was blood. The chain has TRBV7-2 and TRBJ1-2. CDR3 protein: CASSINAGLIYGYTF.